Below are 30 T cell receptor beta chains sequenced from a single sample in a study of OX40 agonist ivuxolimab in advanced cancers. Measured with immunoSEQ multiplex PCR; TCRdb has only the in-frame clones, and not every one. The sample includes more than 75,000 clones, roughly 84% seen only once; the top ten take 0.25% to 0.4%. Sequencing used CD4+ or CD8+ T cells sorted from blood, obtained in a trial of the OX40 agonist ivuxolimab. Every receptor here comes from an adult with an advanced solid tumor such as melanoma, head and neck, liver or kidney cancer.

The chain uses TRBV15 and TRBJ2-7, with D tentatively TRBD2 (5 bases). V gave up 0 bases and J gave up 0 bases, with 12 bases separating them. Germline V gene lookup returns CDR1 LNHNV and CDR2 YYDKDF (reference sequence). The CDR3 has 16 amino acids. DNA of the CDR3: TGTGCCACCAGCAGAGAGGGAGTGGGATACTCCTACGAGCAGTACTTC. Its translation is CATSREGVGYSYEQYF.

This chain connects TRBV5-1 to TRBJ2-5, with 10 bases identical to TRBD1. Unmatched junction bases numbered 2, after V lost 5 bases and J lost 1 base. Germline CDR1 is SGHRS and CDR2 is YFSETQ. CDR3 length equals 14 residues. CDR3 coding DNA: TGCGCCAGCAGACGGGACAGGGGCCAAGAGACCCAGTACTTC. Translation gives CASRRDRGQETQYF.

The chain uses TRBV7-6 and TRBJ1-4; 8 bases align to TRBD1. Trimming took 5 bases from V and 2 from J; bases not matched to a gene: 7. The germline V gene encodes CDR1 SGHVS and CDR2 FNYEAQ. The CDR3 is 16 residues long. DNA for the CDR3: TGTGCCAGCAGCCGGACAGGGAAGACGACTAATGAAAAACTGTTTTTT. Translating gives CASSRTGKTTNEKLFF.

This clone showed up just once. The rearrangement links TRBV10-3 to TRBJ2-1; D ambiguous. The germline CDR1 and CDR2 sequences are ENHRY and SYGVKD. The CDR3 totals 14 residues. Trimming took 0 bases from V and 9 from J, leaving 12 bases between them. CDR3 bases: TGTGCCATCAGTGAGTCAGACGGGCGGCCTGAGCAGTTCTTC. Encoded protein: CAISESDGRPEQFF.

The chain links TRBV5-1 to TRBJ2-5, with TRBD2 matching over 14 bases. V trimming: 0 bases; J trimming: 5 bases; junction bases outside the gene matches: 6. CDR3 length equals 17 residues. Per germline, CDR1 SGHRS and CDR2 YFSETQ. The DNA for the CDR3 is TGCGCCAGCAGCTTGGGAGGACTAGCGGGAGGCGGGGAGACCCAGTACTTC. Translation gives CASSLGGLAGGGETQYF.

The V gene is TRBV10-3, the J gene TRBJ1-6, with D possibly matching TRBD1 (5 bases). CDR1 ENHRY and CDR2 SYGVKD come from the germline V gene. The length of the CDR3 is 12 residues. Trimming took 3 bases from V and 16 from J, leaving 13 bases between them. This chain's CDR3 is CAISEKGTALHF. In DNA, the CDR3 is TGTGCCATCAGTGAAAAGGGGACGGCTCTCCACTTT.

The V gene is TRBV19, the J gene TRBJ2-1; 9 bases align to TRBD1. J was trimmed by 3 bases and V by 6 bases; bases with no gene match: 12. The CDR3 consists of 17 residues. Germline V gene data show CDR1 as LNHDA and CDR2 as SQIVND (reference sequence). As DNA, the CDR3 is TGTGCCAGTAGCGCTATCCCGGGACAGGGCGGCTACAATGAGCAGTTCTTC. Its translation: CASSAIPGQGGYNEQFF.

This clone was detected only once. The genes are TRBV20-1 and TRBJ2-5; D gene uncertain. The CDR3 runs to 11 residues. V shed 5 bases and J shed 5 bases, with 9 bases lying between them. The germline V gene has CDR1 DFQATT and CDR2 SNEGSKA (reference sequence). CDR3 sequence reads: CSAGPRETQYF. The DNA for the CDR3 is TGCAGTGCTGGACCGAGGGAGACCCAGTACTTC.

This chain uses TRBV19 with TRBJ2-1; TRBD1 matches 8 bases. This CDR3 is built from 14 residues. The V segment lost 0 bases and the J segment 6 bases; nucleotides outside the gene matches: 1. Germline CDR1 is LNHDA and CDR2 is SQIVND (reference sequence). This CDR3 is CASSIDRGLNEQFF. CDR3 nucleotide sequence: TGTGCCAGTAGTATAGACAGGGGGCTCAATGAGCAGTTCTTC.

The chain has TRBV5-5 and TRBJ2-7, with 9 bases lining up with TRBD2. V lost 0 bases and J lost 1; bases outside the gene matches: 8. The CDR3 loop spans 17 amino acids. CDR1 is SGHKS and CDR2 is YYEKEE in the germline V gene (reference sequence). CDR3 sequence: CASSLAGGRAASYEQYF. CDR3 coding DNA: TGTGCCAGCAGCTTGGCGGGCGGGAGGGCCGCTTCCTACGAGCAGTACTTC.

The rearrangement links TRBV30 to TRBJ1-5; 8 bases are a match to TRBD1. Losses at the gene ends were 3 bases for V and 3 bases for J; bases not matched to a gene: 4. The germline gives CDR1 GTSNPN, CDR2 SVGIG (reference sequence). The CDR3 consists of 14 residues. CDR3 sequence (DNA): TGTGCCTGGAGCGTGACAGGGGACAATCAGCCCCAGCATTTT. It translates to CAWSVTGDNQPQHF.

The chain links TRBV19 to TRBJ1-5; D is unresolved. The CDR3 runs to 15 residues. V gave up 0 bases and J gave up 2 bases, with 8 bases separating them. Germline CDR1 is LNHDA and CDR2 is SQIVND (reference sequence). The chain's CDR3 is CASSIERARNQPQHF. DNA for the CDR3: TGTGCCAGTAGTATAGAGAGGGCGCGCAATCAGCCCCAGCATTTT.

The chain has TRBV6-1 and TRBJ1-2; a weak D match, TRBD1 (5 bases). The V gene lost 8 bases and the J gene lost 7 bases, with 17 bases spanning the gap. The CDR3 extends over 13 amino acids. Germline-derived CDR1 and CDR2 are MNHNS and SASEGT. The CDR3 bases are TGTGCCAGCTTACGACAGCCTATTGCTGGCTACACCTTC. Encoded protein: CASLRQPIAGYTF.

The rearrangement joins TRBV6-5 to TRBJ1-2; D is undetermined. The V gene's germline CDR1 is MNHEY and CDR2 SVGAGI. The germline V and J ends were trimmed by 3 bases and 4 bases, with 15 bases remaining between them. The CDR3 length is 15 residues. As DNA, the CDR3 is TGTGCCAGCAGTTATAACCCCCAATATGGCTATGGCTACACCTTC. It yields the protein CASSYNPQYGYGYTF.

The V gene is TRBV7-2, the J gene TRBJ1-5; D call uncertain. Trimming took 1 base from V and 1 from J, leaving 8 bases between them. The CDR3 extends over 15 amino acids. Germline V CDR1 and CDR2: SGHTA, FQGNSA. The CDR3 sequence is CASSLVAGSNQPQHF. CDR3 sequence (DNA): TGTGCCAGCAGCTTAGTAGCGGGGAGCAATCAGCCCCAGCATTTT.

The chain uses TRBV2 and TRBJ2-7; 8 bases are a match to TRBD2. Germline trimming cut 4 bases from V and 3 bases from J; bases unmatched to any gene: 5. CDR1 and CDR2 (germline): SNHLY, FYNNEI. The CDR3 is 14 amino acids. This CDR3 is CASSGGSGIYEQYF. CDR3 coding DNA: TGTGCCAGCAGTGGGGGTAGCGGGATCTACGAGCAGTACTTC.

The J gene is TRBJ2-5, the V gene TRBV11-3, with no clear D. The V end was cut by 5 bases, the J end by 6 bases, with 13 bases between. The CDR3 loop spans 13 amino acids. Germline V gene data show CDR1 as SGHNT and CDR2 as YENEEA. The CDR3 sequence is CASSRDVLKTQYF. In DNA, the CDR3 is TGTGCCAGCAGCCGTGACGTCCTGAAGACCCAGTACTTC.

This clone came up once. The chain links TRBV5-4 to TRBJ1-2, with D uncertain. The V gene's germline CDR1 is SGHNT and CDR2 YYREEE (reference sequence). Trimming shortened V by 4 bases and J by 4 bases, and 14 bases separated the two germline ends. The CDR3 runs to 14 residues. The CDR3 spells CASSAIYIGYGYTF. In DNA, the CDR3 is TGTGCCAGCAGCGCCATCTATATCGGCTATGGCTACACCTTC. Full variable domain (outside the CDR3, taken from reference TRBV5-4 and TRBJ1-2): ETGVTQSPTHLIKTRGQQVTLRCSSQSGHNTVSWYQQALGQGPQFIFQYYREEENGRGNFPPRFSGLQFPNYSSELNVNALELDDSALYLCASSAIYIGYGYTFGSGTRLTVV.

The gene calls are TRBV11-1 and TRBJ2-1; D assignment may be TRBD1 or TRBD2 (6 bases each). The CDR3 is 17 amino acids. Trimming removed 6 bases at V and 5 bases at J, with 23 bases between. Germline loops: CDR1 SGHAT, CDR2 FQDESV (reference sequence). CDR3 coding DNA: TGTGCCAGCAGTTGGCTAGAGGGGGGACGGCGGAACAATGAGCAGTTCTTC. This encodes CASSWLEGGRRNNEQFF.

The rearrangement uses TRBV5-1 and TRBJ1-4, with D uncertain. V lost 0 bases and J lost 7, with 10 bases in between. Per germline, CDR1 SGHRS and CDR2 YFSETQ. The CDR3 runs 14 residues. In DNA form, the CDR3 reads TGCGCCAGCAGCTTGGACAGCCGTAGTGAAAAACTGTTTTTT. The encoded protein is CASSLDSRSEKLFF.

The DNA for the CDR3 is TGTGCCAGCAGCTTAGGGGCTGGGGTGGATGAGCAGTTCTTC. This translates into CASSLGAGVDEQFF. The chain combines TRBV7-9 with TRBJ2-1; D not certain. The CDR3 has 14 amino acids. CDR1 SEHNR and CDR2 FQNEAQ come from the germline V gene (reference sequence). V lost 1 base and J 8 bases, leaving 12 bases between the germline ends.

V usage is TRBV5-1 and J usage is TRBJ2-7; TRBD2 matches at 11 bases. Trimming took 3 bases from V and 5 from J; bases not matched to a gene: 7. In germline, CDR1 is SGHRS, CDR2 YFSETQ. This CDR3 region has 15 residues. CDR3 sequence: CASSSLGLAADEQYV. CDR3 DNA: TGCGCCAGCAGCTCCCTGGGACTAGCGGCAGACGAGCAGTACGTC.

The J gene is TRBJ2-7, the V gene TRBV13, with 10 bases fitting TRBD1. Germline loops: CDR1 PRHDT, CDR2 FYEKMQ (reference sequence). The length of the CDR3 is 14 residues. V was clipped by 5 bases and J by 5 bases; unmatched bases: 6. The CDR3 loop reads CASSPGTGVHEQYF. The CDR3 nucleotides are TGTGCCAGCAGCCCCGGGACAGGGGTTCACGAGCAGTACTTC.

This clone appeared once. CDR3 sequence (DNA): TGTGCCAGCAGTTTATCAGGGACTAGCGGAAGGGAGCAGTACGTC. Residues: CASSLSGTSGREQYV. The chain has TRBV27 and TRBJ2-7, with 11 bases fitting TRBD2. Germline lookup yields CDR1 MNHEY and CDR2 SMNVEV (reference sequence). Trimming removed 0 bases from V and 7 bases from J; junction bases left unmatched: 5. This CDR3 region has 15 residues.

The gene calls are TRBV18 and TRBJ1-1; tentative D call: TRBD1 (5 bases). Per the germline V gene, CDR1 is KGHSH and CDR2 is LQKENI. V was trimmed by 2 bases and J by 4 bases, leaving 11 bases between them. This CDR3 comprises 14 residues. Here the CDR3 reads CASSPFGQPTEAFF. CDR3 bases: TGTGCCAGCTCACCATTCGGACAACCCACTGAAGCTTTCTTT.

The rearrangement joins TRBV6-1 to TRBJ1-4; TRBD1 agrees at 9 bases. The J segment lost 7 bases and the V segment lost 3 bases, leaving 3 bases of the junction unmatched. CDR3 length: 14 amino acids. Germline V gives CDR1 MNHNS, CDR2 SASEGT. The CDR3 loop is CASSDRDRAEKLFF. CDR3 in DNA: TGTGCCAGCAGTGACCGGGACAGGGCTGAAAAACTGTTTTTT.

The chain links TRBV6-4 to TRBJ2-7, with 10 bases lining up with TRBD2. Trimming cost V 0 bases and J 8 bases; bases outside gene matches: 7. Germline-derived CDR1 and CDR2 are MRHNA and SNTAGT. The CDR3 contains 15 residues. CDR3 sequence: CASSDSAGGSRQQYF. The DNA for the CDR3 is TGTGCCAGCAGTGACTCAGCGGGAGGGTCTCGTCAGCAGTACTTC.

The chain recombines TRBV23-1 with TRBJ2-1; 7 bases match TRBD1. TRBV23-1 is an ORF, with its function uncertain. This CDR3 is 16 amino acids long. V lost 4 bases and J lost 6; bases outside the gene matches: 12. The CDR3: CASSLPETGIGNEQFF. The CDR3 nucleotides read TGCGCCAGCAGTCTTCCCGAGACAGGGATAGGCAATGAGCAGTTCTTC.

The rearrangement uses TRBV5-6 and TRBJ2-3; 13 nucleotides align to TRBD2. This CDR3 region has 16 residues. J was trimmed by 8 bases and V by 4 bases; bases with no gene match: 10. In germline, CDR1 is SGHDT, CDR2 YYEEEE. CDR3 bases: TGTGCCAGCAGCCCACCGGGACTAGCGGGACCCACTACGCAGTATTTT. Amino acid sequence: CASSPPGLAGPTTQYF.

The chain couples TRBV27 to TRBJ2-1; the match to TRBD1 covers 10 bases. Germline values: CDR1 MNHEY, CDR2 SMNVEV (reference sequence). This CDR3 contains 15 residues. After removal of 3 bases from V and 7 bases from J, the junction contained 6 bases not matched to a gene. The CDR3 nucleotides are TGTGCCAGCAGTTTCCGGGACAGGGGACGAAATGAGCAGTTCTTC. Translation: CASSFRDRGRNEQFF.